This T cell receptor beta chain appears in the sequencing data of a study of T cell changes during pregnancy in multiple sclerosis. A word on this clone: The junction differs from germline at one of its ends, possibly a read error.

Method: immunoSEQ multiplex PCR; TCRdb's copy keeps in-frame clones and lacks some. The sample consists of approximately 46,000 clones, 91% of them appearing once. The CDR3 has 14 amino acids. Germline V gene lookup returns CDR1 SGHDT and CDR2 YYEEEE. The sequencing used CD8+ T cells from peripheral blood mononuclear cells, collected after pregnancy. The TCR sequence derives from a female donor with multiple sclerosis, enrolled in a pregnancy study. The J gene is TRBJ1-2, the V gene TRBV5-6, with TRBD1 matching 7 bases. The CDR3 DNA reads TGTGCCAGCAGCTGGGGGGACAGCCTTCCCTCGGGCCCCTTC. Translating it yields CASSWGDSLPSGPF.